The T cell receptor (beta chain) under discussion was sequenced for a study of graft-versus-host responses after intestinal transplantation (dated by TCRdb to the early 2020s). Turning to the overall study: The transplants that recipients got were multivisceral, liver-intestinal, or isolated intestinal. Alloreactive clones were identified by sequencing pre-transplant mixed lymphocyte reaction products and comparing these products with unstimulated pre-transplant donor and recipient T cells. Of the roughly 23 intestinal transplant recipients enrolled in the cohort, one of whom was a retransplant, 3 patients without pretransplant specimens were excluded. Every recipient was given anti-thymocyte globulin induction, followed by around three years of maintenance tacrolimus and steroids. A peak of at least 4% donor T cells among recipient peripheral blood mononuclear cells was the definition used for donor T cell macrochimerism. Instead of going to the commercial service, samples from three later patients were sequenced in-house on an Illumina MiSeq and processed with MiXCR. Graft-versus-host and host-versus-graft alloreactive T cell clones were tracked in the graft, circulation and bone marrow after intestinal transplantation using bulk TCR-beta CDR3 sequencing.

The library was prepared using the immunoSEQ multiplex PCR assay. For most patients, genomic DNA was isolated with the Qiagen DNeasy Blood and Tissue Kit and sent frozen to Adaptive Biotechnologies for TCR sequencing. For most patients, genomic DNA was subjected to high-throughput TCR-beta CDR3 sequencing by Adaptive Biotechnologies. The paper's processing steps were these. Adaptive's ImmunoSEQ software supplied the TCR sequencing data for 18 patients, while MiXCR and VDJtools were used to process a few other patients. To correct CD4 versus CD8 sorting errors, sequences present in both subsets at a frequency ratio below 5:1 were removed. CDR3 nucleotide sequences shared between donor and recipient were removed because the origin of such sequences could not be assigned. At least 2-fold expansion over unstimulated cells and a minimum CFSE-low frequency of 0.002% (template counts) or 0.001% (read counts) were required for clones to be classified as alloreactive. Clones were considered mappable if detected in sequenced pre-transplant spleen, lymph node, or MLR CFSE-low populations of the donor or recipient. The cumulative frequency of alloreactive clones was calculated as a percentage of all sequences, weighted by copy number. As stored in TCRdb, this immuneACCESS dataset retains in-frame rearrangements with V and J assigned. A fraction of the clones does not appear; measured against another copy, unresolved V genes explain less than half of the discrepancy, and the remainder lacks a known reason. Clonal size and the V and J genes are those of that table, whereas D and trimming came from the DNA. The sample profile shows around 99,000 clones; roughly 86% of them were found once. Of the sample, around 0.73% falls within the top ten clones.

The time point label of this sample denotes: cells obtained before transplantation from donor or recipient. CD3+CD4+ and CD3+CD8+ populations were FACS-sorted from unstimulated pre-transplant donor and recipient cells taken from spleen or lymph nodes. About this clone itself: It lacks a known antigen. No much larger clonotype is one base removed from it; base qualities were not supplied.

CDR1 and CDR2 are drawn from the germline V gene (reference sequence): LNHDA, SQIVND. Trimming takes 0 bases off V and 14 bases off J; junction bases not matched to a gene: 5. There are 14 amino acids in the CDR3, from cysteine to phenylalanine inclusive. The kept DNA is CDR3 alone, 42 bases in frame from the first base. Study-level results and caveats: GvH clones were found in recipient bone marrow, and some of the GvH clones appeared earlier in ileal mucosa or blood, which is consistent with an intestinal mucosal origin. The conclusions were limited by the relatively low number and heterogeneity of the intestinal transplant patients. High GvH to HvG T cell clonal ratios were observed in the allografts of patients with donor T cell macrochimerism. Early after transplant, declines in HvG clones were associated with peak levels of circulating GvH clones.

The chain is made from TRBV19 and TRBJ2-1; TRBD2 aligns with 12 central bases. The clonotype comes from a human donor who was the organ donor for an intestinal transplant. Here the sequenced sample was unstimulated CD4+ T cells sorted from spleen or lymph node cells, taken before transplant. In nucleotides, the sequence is TGTGCCAGTAGTATAGACGCTAGCGGGAGGGCCAAGTTCTTC. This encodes CASSIDASGRAKFF.